This entry concerns a single T cell receptor beta chain. As yet, its antigen is unknown. CDR1 and CDR2 (germline): SGDLS, YYNGEE. Trimming took 0 bases from V and 3 from J; bases not matched to a gene: 3. The CDR3 covers 15 residues. This record belongs to a study of OX40 agonist ivuxolimab in advanced cancers. Findings of the study overall: Among T cells, CD8+ cells averaged more expanded clones than CD4+ cells.

Repertoires were generated with immunoSEQ multiplex PCR, while TCRdb's copy carries only in-frame clones and drops some. Counted here are over 30,000 clones, approximately 89% occurring once; the ten biggest clones make up 0.8% to 1%. This chain links TRBV9 with TRBJ1-3, with 7 bases identical to TRBD1. Sequencing was performed on CD4+ or CD8+ T cells sorted from blood, taken in a trial of the OX40 agonist ivuxolimab. The source is an adult with an advanced solid tumor such as melanoma, head and neck, liver or kidney cancer. The CDR3 sequence: CASSVEGDSGNTIYF. The CDR3 DNA follows: TGTGCCAGCAGCGTAGAGGGGGACAGTGGAAACACCATATATTTT. The variable domain in full, completed from reference TRBV9 and TRBJ1-3, reads DSGVTQTPKHLITATGQRVTLRCSPRSGDLSVYWYQQSLDQGLQFLIQYYNGEERAKGNILERFSAQQFPDLHSELNLSSLELGDSALYFCASSVEGDSGNTIYFGEGSWLTVV.